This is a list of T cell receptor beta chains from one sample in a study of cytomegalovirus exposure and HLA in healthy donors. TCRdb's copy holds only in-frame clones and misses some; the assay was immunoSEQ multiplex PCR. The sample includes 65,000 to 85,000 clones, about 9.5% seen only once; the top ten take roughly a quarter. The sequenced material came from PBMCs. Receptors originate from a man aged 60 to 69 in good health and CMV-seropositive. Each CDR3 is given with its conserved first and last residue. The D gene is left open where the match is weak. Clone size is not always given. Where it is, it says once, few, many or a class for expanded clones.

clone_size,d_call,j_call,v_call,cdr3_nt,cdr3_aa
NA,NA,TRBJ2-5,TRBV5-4,TGTGCCAGCAGCAGGGGTGGATCTAGCCAAGAGACCCAGTACTTC,CASSRGGSSQETQYF
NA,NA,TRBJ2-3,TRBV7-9,TGTGCCAGCAGCTTTAGCATGGATACGCAGTATTTT,CASSFSMDTQYF
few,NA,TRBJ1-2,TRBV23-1,TGCGCCAGCACCCGAGCCCTTTTGACAGGAACAGGGGGCTACACCTTC,CASTRALLTGTGGYTF
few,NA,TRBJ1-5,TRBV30,TGTGCCTGGAGTGTTGCAGGGGTAGGCCAGCCCCAGCATTTT,CAWSVAGVGQPQHF
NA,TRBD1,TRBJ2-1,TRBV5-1,TGCGCAAGCAGCTACGAGGGACAGTCCTACAATGAGCAGTTCTTC,CASSYEGQSYNEQFF
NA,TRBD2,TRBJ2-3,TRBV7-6,TGTGCCAGCTCAGGACTAGCGGGAGGTGAGGGCACAGATACGCAGTATTTT,CASSGLAGGEGTDTQYF
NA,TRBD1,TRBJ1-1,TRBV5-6,TGTGCCAGCAGCTGGTTGGGACAGGCTGTTGAAGCTTTCTTT,CASSWLGQAVEAFF
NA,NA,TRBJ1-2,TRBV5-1,TGCGCCAGCAGCTTGGGGCAGATCTATGGCTACACCTTC,CASSLGQIYGYTF
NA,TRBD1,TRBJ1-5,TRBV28,TGTGCCAGCAGTCTCGACAGGGGCGGTCAGCCCCAGCATTTT,CASSLDRGGQPQHF
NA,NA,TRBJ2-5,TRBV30,TGTGCCTGGAGTCCAAGGCAAGGGGCCCAGTACTTC,CAWSPRQGAQYF
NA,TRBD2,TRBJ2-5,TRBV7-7,TGTGCTAGCAGCGTGGGACTAGCGGGACAAGAGACCCAGTACTTC,CASSVGLAGQETQYF
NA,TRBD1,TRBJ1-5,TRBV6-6,TGTGCCAGCAGAGGACAGGGAATAGTTCAGCCCCAGCATTTT,CASRGQGIVQPQHF
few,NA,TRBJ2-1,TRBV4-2,TGTGCCAGTCGGACTGGGGCGACTAGCTCCTACAATGAGCAGTTCTTC,CASRTGATSSYNEQFF
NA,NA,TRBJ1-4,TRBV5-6,TGTGCCAGCAGCTTACAGGGATATGAAAAACTGTTTTTT,CASSLQGYEKLFF
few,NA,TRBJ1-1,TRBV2,TGTGCCGGAAACCGAGCGGGGGGGAGAACTGAAGCTTTCTTT,CAGNRAGGRTEAFF
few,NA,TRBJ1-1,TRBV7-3,TGTGCCAGCAGCTTAAACCCAGCGAGTAACACTGAAGCTTTCTTT,CASSLNPASNTEAFF
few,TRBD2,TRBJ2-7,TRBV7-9,TGTGCCAGCAGCTTCTCAGGGAGGGCCCGGGAGCAGTACTTC,CASSFSGRAREQYF
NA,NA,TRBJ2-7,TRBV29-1,TGCAGCGTCGATAGCGGAGATCCCGAGCAGTACTTC,CSVDSGDPEQYF
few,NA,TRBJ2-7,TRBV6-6,TGTGCCAGCAGAGCCAGCGGCTACGAGCAGTACTTC,CASRASGYEQYF
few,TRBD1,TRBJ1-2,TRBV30,TGTGCCTGGAGTCGGGACAGCTATGGCTACACCTTC,CAWSRDSYGYTF
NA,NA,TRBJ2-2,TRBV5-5,TGTGCCAGCAGCCAAACAACTACGGGCACCGGGGAGCTGTTTTTT,CASSQTTTGTGELFF
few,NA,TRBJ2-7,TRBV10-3,TGTGCCATCAGGGAGGACAAGCAGTACTTC,CAIREDKQYF